The 31 T cell receptor beta chains presented below share a single source sample, sequenced in a study of OX40 agonist ivuxolimab in advanced cancers. Produced via immunoSEQ multiplex PCR; TCRdb's table is partial and in-frame only. Here the sample spans 70,000 or so clones, 80% to 90% being singletons. The sample consisted of CD4+ or CD8+ T cells sorted from blood, taken in a trial of the OX40 agonist ivuxolimab. The origin of the receptors is an adult with an advanced solid tumor such as melanoma, head and neck, liver or kidney cancer.

The chain recombines TRBV5-6 with TRBJ2-3, with a tentative D call TRBD2 (5 bases). Per the germline V gene, CDR1 is SGHDT and CDR2 is YYEEEE. CDR3 length: 18 amino acids. With 4 bases removed from V and 0 bases from J, the gap between germline ends came to 21 bases. The CDR3 reads CASSPFAPEDYSTDTQYF. For the CDR3, the DNA is TGTGCCAGCAGCCCCTTTGCTCCGGAGGATTATAGCACAGATACGCAGTATTTT.

CDR3 sequence: CAISESGSTHEQYF. The CDR3 DNA sequence: TGTGCCATCAGTGAGAGCGGGAGTACCCACGAGCAGTACTTC. The rearrangement links TRBV10-3 to TRBJ2-7, with TRBD2 matching over 8 bases. The germline V gene has CDR1 ENHRY and CDR2 SYGVKD. The CDR3 loop spans 14 amino acids. Trimming removed 2 bases from V and 5 bases from J; junction bases left unmatched: 5.

The rearrangement joins TRBV7-2 to TRBJ2-3; the D gene is possibly TRBD1 (5 bases). The germline V gene encodes CDR1 SGHTA and CDR2 FQGNSA. The CDR3 is made up of 14 amino acids. The V and J ends lost 5 bases and 1 base respectively, with 10 bases between them. CDR3 DNA sequence: TGTGCCAGCAGCCTGCGACAGCGCACAGATACGCAGTATTTT. Protein sequence: CASSLRQRTDTQYF.

V usage is TRBV6-5 and J usage is TRBJ1-2; TRBD1 might be the D (6 bases). CDR1 and CDR2 (germline): MNHEY, SVGAGI. The V and J ends lost 6 bases and 4 bases respectively, with 9 bases between them. The CDR3 has 12 amino acids. The CDR3 loop is CASSTGFYGYTF. The CDR3, as DNA: TGTGCCAGCAGCACAGGGTTCTATGGCTACACCTTC.

The V call is TRBV6-5, the J call TRBJ2-7, with D maybe TRBD2 (6 bases). This CDR3 comprises 15 residues. In germline, CDR1 is MNHEY, CDR2 SVGAGI. The V end was cut by 0 bases, the J end by 0 bases, with 9 bases between. The CDR3 bases are TGTGCCAGCAGTTACTCTCCCGGGAGCTCCTACGAGCAGTACTTC. Protein sequence: CASSYSPGSSYEQYF.

As DNA, the CDR3 is TGTGCCAGCAGTGGGGACGGAGATACGCAGTATTTT. It codes for CASSGDGDTQYF. The chain joins TRBV6-4 to TRBJ2-3, with D perhaps TRBD1 or TRBD2 (5 bases each). Per germline, CDR1 MRHNA and CDR2 SNTAGT. V lost 4 bases and J 5 bases, leaving 7 bases between the germline ends. The CDR3 sequence is 12 residues long.

CDR3 residues: CASRPPRDTDTQYF. The DNA for the CDR3 is TGTGCCAGCAGACCGCCGAGGGACACAGATACGCAGTATTTT. The rearrangement uses TRBV28 and TRBJ2-3; TRBD2 might be the D (5 bases). Trimming left V 6 bases short and J 2 bases short, with 12 bases between. CDR3 size: 14 residues. From germline, CDR1 is MDHEN and CDR2 SYDVKM.

The V and J genes are TRBV5-1 and TRBJ2-3; TRBD2 matches 8 bases. The CDR3 loop spans 17 amino acids. Germline V gives CDR1 SGHRS, CDR2 YFSETQ. V shed 0 bases and J 4 bases; nucleotides not matched to a gene: 10. The CDR3, as DNA: TGCGCCAGCAGCTTGGGGCACGGAGCGGGAGCCCCAGATACGCAGTATTTT. Translated: CASSLGHGAGAPDTQYF.

The CDR3 coding sequence is TGTGCCAGCAGGGGAGCGGGCACTGAAGCTTTCTTT. Amino acids: CASRGAGTEAFF. V gene TRBV4-2 combines with J gene TRBJ1-1; D not certain. V lost 6 bases and J 4 bases, leaving 9 bases between the germline ends. The CDR3 is made up of 12 amino acids. Germline V gene lookup returns CDR1 LGHNA and CDR2 YNFKEQ.

The rearrangement joins TRBV15 to TRBJ2-3, with 7 nucleotides matching TRBD2. Germline assignment: CDR1 LNHNV and CDR2 YYDKDF (reference sequence). This CDR3 has 15 residues. V trimming: 5 bases; J trimming: 2 bases; junction bases outside the gene matches: 7. The CDR3, as DNA: TGTGCCACCAGCGCCCGGGGACTATTCACAGATACGCAGTATTTT. Translation gives CATSARGLFTDTQYF.

The rearrangement joins TRBV29-1 to TRBJ2-5; D may be TRBD1 (5 bases). This CDR3 region has 13 residues. Germline CDR1 SQVTM, CDR2 ANQGSEA. V was clipped by 6 bases and J by 5 bases, with 16 bases between them. CDR3 in amino acids: CSVIRGAAETQYF. Written as DNA, the CDR3 is TGCAGCGTAATTCGTGGGGCGGCGGAGACCCAGTACTTC.

Written as DNA, the CDR3 is TGTGCCAGCGCCAGGGACTTCGCTGCACCGACCCAGTACTTC. Encoded protein: CASARDFAAPTQYF. This sequence joins TRBV11-2 and TRBJ2-5; D perhaps matches TRBD2 (6 bases). The CDR3 contains 14 residues. CDR1 is SGHAT and CDR2 is FQNNGV in the germline V gene. Trimming cost V 8 bases and J 7 bases, with 20 bases left between them.

The chain combines TRBV6-5 with TRBJ2-7; 8 bases are a match to TRBD2. The junction had 4 bases not matched to a gene; V was cut back by 2 bases and J by 1 base. The CDR3 has 15 amino acids. In germline, CDR1 is MNHEY, CDR2 SVGAGI. The CDR3, as DNA: TGTGCCAGCAGTTACAGGGCTAGCGGGTCCTACGAGCAGTACTTC. It yields the protein CASSYRASGSYEQYF.

The chain joins TRBV19 to TRBJ2-7; D is possibly TRBD1 (6 bases). V was trimmed by 5 bases and J by 2 bases, leaving 16 bases between them. From germline, CDR1 is LNHDA and CDR2 SQIVND (reference sequence). The CDR3 is 15 residues long. The DNA for the CDR3 is TGTGCCAGTAGTCAACAAGGACAGTCGCCCTACGAGCAGTACTTC. Protein sequence: CASSQQGQSPYEQYF. The variable domain in full, with the rest retrieved from reference TRBV19 and TRBJ2-7, is DGGITQSPKYLFRKEGQNVTLSCEQNLNHDAMYWYRQDPGQGLRLIYYSQIVNDFQKGDIAEGYSVSREKKESFPLTVTSAQKNPTAFYLCASSQQGQSPYEQYFGPGTRLTVT.

This rearrangement joins TRBV6-1 to TRBJ1-2; TRBD1 aligns across 9 bases. With V trimmed by 6 bases and J by 7 bases, 6 bases remained unmatched. The CDR3 runs 13 residues. CDR1 MNHNS and CDR2 SASEGT come from the germline V gene. The DNA for the CDR3 is TGTGCCAGCAGCCCACAGGGGGCGTCTGGCTACACCTTC. Amino acid sequence: CASSPQGASGYTF.

In DNA form, the CDR3 reads TGTGCCTGGAGTTTCGGACAGGCGAACACTGAAGCTTTCTTT. Translated, it gives CAWSFGQANTEAFF. The rearrangement links TRBV30 to TRBJ1-1, with 7 positions matching TRBD1. The V gene's germline CDR1 is GTSNPN and CDR2 SVGIG (reference sequence). This CDR3 has 14 amino acids. Unmatched junction bases numbered 4, after V lost 2 bases and J lost 1 base. The full variable domain, rest sourced from reference TRBV30 and TRBJ1-1, is SQTIHQWPATLVQPVGSPLSLECTVEGTSNPNLYWYRQAAGRGLQLLFYSVGIGQISSEVPQNLSASRPQDRQFILSSKKLLLSDSGFYLCAWSFGQANTEAFFGQGTRLTVV.

The V and J genes are TRBV18 and TRBJ2-3; D is unclear. There are 14 residues in the CDR3. The V gene's germline CDR1 is KGHSH and CDR2 LQKENI. V was trimmed by 6 bases and J by 0 bases, leaving 10 bases between them. CDR3 in amino acids: CASSRGASTDTQYF. CDR3 bases: TGTGCCAGCTCCCGCGGAGCTAGCACAGATACGCAGTATTTT.

The V gene is TRBV28, the J gene TRBJ2-5, with D perhaps TRBD2 (5 bases). Germline CDR1 MDHEN, CDR2 SYDVKM. This CDR3 has 14 amino acids. V lost 2 bases to trimming and J lost 4 bases, with 11 bases between them. In DNA, the CDR3 is TGTGCCAGCAGTTTAGTGTCCGGACTAGAGACCCAGTACTTC. It yields the protein CASSLVSGLETQYF.

This clone was detected a few times. The CDR3: CASSVLGETQYF. CDR3 nucleotides: TGTGCCAGTAGTGTTCTCGGAGAGACCCAGTACTTC. The gene calls are TRBV19 and TRBJ2-5; D remains unclear. The CDR3 sequence is 12 residues long. Trimming took off 5 bases at V and 4 bases at J, with 8 bases between the two ends. Germline V gene lookup returns CDR1 LNHDA and CDR2 SQIVND (reference sequence).

The V gene is TRBV6-1, the J gene TRBJ2-3; D gene unclear. The V gene lost 2 bases and the J gene lost 1 base, with 16 bases spanning the gap. The CDR3 runs to 17 residues. Germline V CDR1 and CDR2: MNHNS, SASEGT. CDR3 region: CASSENGIRSGTDTQYF. DNA for the CDR3: TGTGCCAGCAGTGAAAACGGAATCAGATCAGGCACAGATACGCAGTATTTT.

This clone showed up just once. V is TRBV4-1 and J is TRBJ2-5; 8 bases align to TRBD2. The CDR3 sequence is 15 residues long. Germline V gene lookup returns CDR1 MGHRA and CDR2 YSYEKL. V gave up 0 bases and J gave up 5 bases; unmatched junction bases: 5. The CDR3 loop reads CASSQEGTRGETQYF. In nucleotides, the CDR3 is TGCGCCAGCAGCCAAGAAGGGACTAGGGGGGAGACCCAGTACTTC.

The count of this clone is one. The CDR3 DNA is TGTGCCAGCAGCCCTGGTTCAGGGGACCTGAACACTGAAGCTTTCTTT. Its protein product is CASSPGSGDLNTEAFF. The chain has TRBV16 and TRBJ1-1; TRBD1 might be the D (6 bases). The CDR3 runs 16 residues. In germline, CDR1 is KGHSY, CDR2 FQNENV. The V and J ends lost 4 bases and 0 bases respectively, with 15 bases between them.

Here the CDR3 DNA reads TGCAGCGCCCAGACATCGAACACTGAAGCTTTCTTT. Translated, it gives CSAQTSNTEAFF. The chain links TRBV29-1 to TRBJ1-1; D is unclear. This CDR3 is 12 amino acids long. Germline V gene sequence: CDR1 SQVTM, CDR2 ANQGSEA. V was clipped by 7 bases and J by 1 base, with 10 bases between them.

CDR3 amino acids: CASSFRDRVYNEQFF. DNA for the CDR3: TGTGCCAGCAGCTTCCGGGACAGGGTTTACAATGAGCAGTTCTTC. This rearrangement joins TRBV7-8 to TRBJ2-1, with 9 bases fitting TRBD1. This CDR3 region has 15 residues. CDR1 is SGHVS, CDR2 FQNEAQ, per germline. The V gene end was trimmed by 3 bases and the J gene end by 4 bases; junction bases not matched to a gene: 4.

The V gene is TRBV5-4, the J gene TRBJ2-6, with D uncertain. This CDR3 comprises 15 residues. With 0 bases removed from V and 3 bases from J, the gap between germline ends came to 7 bases. Germline CDR1 SGHNT, CDR2 YYREEE (reference sequence). Here the CDR3 reads CASSLGGVGANVLTF. As DNA, the CDR3 is TGTGCCAGCAGCTTGGGTGGGGTTGGGGCCAACGTCCTGACTTTC.

The chain couples TRBV6-1 to TRBJ1-2, with D maybe TRBD1 (6 bases). Germline V gives CDR1 MNHNS, CDR2 SASEGT. The CDR3 has 13 amino acids. V lost 2 bases to trimming and J lost 6 bases, with 10 bases between them. CDR3 sequence (DNA): TGTGCCAGCAGTGAAACAGGGAAGGATGGCTACACCTTC. This codes for CASSETGKDGYTF.

The chain recombines TRBV19 with TRBJ2-3, with a tentative D call TRBD1 (6 bases). The germline V gene has CDR1 LNHDA and CDR2 SQIVND (reference sequence). The CDR3 loop spans 13 amino acids. Trimming left V 6 bases short and J 8 bases short, with 15 bases between. In nucleotides, the CDR3 is TGTGCCAGTAGAGACGGGACAAGTGGTACGCAGTATTTT. Its protein product is CASRDGTSGTQYF.

CDR3 bases: TGTGCCAGCAGCTTTGGGACAGACACCTACAATGAGCAGTTCTTC. Its protein product is CASSFGTDTYNEQFF. The chain combines TRBV5-4 with TRBJ2-1; 7 bases match TRBD1. V shed 2 bases, J shed 2 bases, and the junction held 4 bases outside the gene matches. The CDR3 is made up of 15 amino acids. Germline V gives CDR1 SGHNT, CDR2 YYREEE (reference sequence).

This clone has only one observation. This chain connects TRBV4-1 to TRBJ2-5; D may be TRBD1 (5 bases). CDR3 length: 13 amino acids. The germline CDR1 and CDR2 sequences are MGHRA and YSYEKL. Trimming stripped 5 bases from V and 4 bases from J, with 11 bases between. CDR3 coding DNA: TGCGCCAGCAGCGATACAGGCCGAGAGACCCAGTACTTC. Its protein product is CASSDTGRETQYF.

This chain uses TRBV5-1 with TRBJ1-5; D is possibly TRBD1 (6 bases). Germline V gene sequence: CDR1 SGHRS, CDR2 YFSETQ. Trimming pared 4 bases from V and 4 bases from J, leaving 15 bases between. There are 15 residues in the CDR3. The CDR3 nucleotides are TGCGCCAGCAGCCCTTGGGGGGCAGATAATCAGCCCCAGCATTTT. This sequence encodes CASSPWGADNQPQHF. Full variable domain (missing parts from reference TRBV5-1 and TRBJ1-5): KAGVTQTPRYLIKTRGQQVTLSCSPISGHRSVSWYQQTPGQGLQFLFEYFSETQRNKGNFPGRFSGRQFSNSRSEMNVSTLELGDSALYLCASSPWGADNQPQHFGDGTRLSIL.

The genes are TRBV18 and TRBJ1-3, with D possibly TRBD1 on 6 matching bases. This CDR3 is 16 amino acids long. The germline V gene has CDR1 KGHSH and CDR2 LQKENI. Trimming shortened V by 2 bases and J by 0 bases, and 11 bases separated the two germline ends. The DNA of the CDR3 is TGTGCCAGCTCACCAAGAGGGGGGGACTCTGGAAACACCATATATTTT. This encodes CASSPRGGDSGNTIYF.